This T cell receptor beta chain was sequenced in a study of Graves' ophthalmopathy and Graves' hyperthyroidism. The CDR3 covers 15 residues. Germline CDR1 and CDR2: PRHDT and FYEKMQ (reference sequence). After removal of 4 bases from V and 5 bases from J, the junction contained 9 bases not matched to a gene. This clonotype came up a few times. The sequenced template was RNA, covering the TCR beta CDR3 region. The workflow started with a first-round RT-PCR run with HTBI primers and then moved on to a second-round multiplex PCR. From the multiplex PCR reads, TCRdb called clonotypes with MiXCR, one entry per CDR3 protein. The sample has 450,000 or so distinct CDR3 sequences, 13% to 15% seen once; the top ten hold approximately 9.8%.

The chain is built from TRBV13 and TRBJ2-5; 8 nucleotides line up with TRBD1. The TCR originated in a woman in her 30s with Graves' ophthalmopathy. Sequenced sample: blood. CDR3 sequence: CASSSTSTGEETQYF. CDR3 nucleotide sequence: TGTGCCAGCAGCTCAACCTCGACAGGGGAGGAGACCCAGTACTTC.